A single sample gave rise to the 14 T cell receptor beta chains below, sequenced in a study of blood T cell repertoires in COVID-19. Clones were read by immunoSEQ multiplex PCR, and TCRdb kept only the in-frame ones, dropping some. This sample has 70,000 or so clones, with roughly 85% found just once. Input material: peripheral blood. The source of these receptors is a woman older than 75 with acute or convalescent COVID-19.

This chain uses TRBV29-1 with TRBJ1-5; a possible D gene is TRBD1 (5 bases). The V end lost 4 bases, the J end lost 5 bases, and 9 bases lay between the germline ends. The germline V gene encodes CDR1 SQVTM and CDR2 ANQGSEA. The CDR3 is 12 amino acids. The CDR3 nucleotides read TGCAGCGTTGGGGGGGGAGATCAGCCCCAGCATTTT. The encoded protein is CSVGGGDQPQHF.

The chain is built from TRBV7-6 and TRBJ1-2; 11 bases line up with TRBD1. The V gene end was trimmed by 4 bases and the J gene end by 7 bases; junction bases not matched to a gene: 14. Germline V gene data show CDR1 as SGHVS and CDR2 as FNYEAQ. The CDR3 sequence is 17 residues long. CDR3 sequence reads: CASSSLSGGTGGGGYTF. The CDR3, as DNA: TGTGCCAGCAGCTCATTAAGCGGTGGGACAGGGGGAGGTGGCTACACCTTC.

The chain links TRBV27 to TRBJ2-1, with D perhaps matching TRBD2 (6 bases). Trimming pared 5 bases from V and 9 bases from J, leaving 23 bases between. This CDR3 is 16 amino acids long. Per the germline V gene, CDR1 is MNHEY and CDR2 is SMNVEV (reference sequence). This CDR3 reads CASSRSGDRTWIEQFF. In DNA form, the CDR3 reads TGTGCCAGCAGTAGGTCGGGGGATCGTACTTGGATTGAGCAGTTCTTC.

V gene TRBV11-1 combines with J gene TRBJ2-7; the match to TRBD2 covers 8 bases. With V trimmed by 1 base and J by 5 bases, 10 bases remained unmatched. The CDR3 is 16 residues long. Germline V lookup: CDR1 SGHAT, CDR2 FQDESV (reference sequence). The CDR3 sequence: CASSLVGWTSRNEQYF. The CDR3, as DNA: TGTGCCAGCAGCTTAGTGGGGTGGACTAGCAGAAACGAGCAGTACTTC.

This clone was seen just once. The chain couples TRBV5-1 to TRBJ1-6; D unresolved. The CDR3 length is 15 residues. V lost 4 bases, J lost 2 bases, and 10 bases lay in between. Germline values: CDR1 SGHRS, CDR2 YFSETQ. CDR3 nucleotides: TGCGCCAGCAGCCACGCCGGGACCTATAATTCACCCCTCCACTTT. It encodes CASSHAGTYNSPLHF. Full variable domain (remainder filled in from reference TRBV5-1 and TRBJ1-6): KAGVTQTPRYLIKTRGQQVTLSCSPISGHRSVSWYQQTPGQGLQFLFEYFSETQRNKGNFPGRFSGRQFSNSRSEMNVSTLELGDSALYLCASSHAGTYNSPLHFGNGTRLTVT.

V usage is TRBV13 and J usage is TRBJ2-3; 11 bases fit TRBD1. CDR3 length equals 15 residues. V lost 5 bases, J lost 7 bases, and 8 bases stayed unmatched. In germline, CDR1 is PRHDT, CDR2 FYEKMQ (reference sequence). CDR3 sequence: CASSQGQGAGNTQYF. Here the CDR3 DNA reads TGTGCCAGCAGCCAAGGACAGGGGGCTGGGAATACGCAGTATTTT.

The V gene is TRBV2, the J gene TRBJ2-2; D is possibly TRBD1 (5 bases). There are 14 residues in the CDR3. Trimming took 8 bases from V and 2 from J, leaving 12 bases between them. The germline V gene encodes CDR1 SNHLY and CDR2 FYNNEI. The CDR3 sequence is CASLLQGNTGELFF. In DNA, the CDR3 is TGTGCCAGCCTCCTTCAGGGAAACACCGGGGAGCTGTTTTTT. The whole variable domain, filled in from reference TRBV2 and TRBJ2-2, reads EPEVTQTPSHQVTQMGQEVILRCVPISNHLYFYWYRQILGQKVEFLVSFYNNEISEKSEIFDDQFSVERPDGSNFTLKIRSTKLEDSAMYFCASLLQGNTGELFFGEGSRLTVL.

The CDR3, as DNA: TGTGCCAGTAGTGTAGGACTACTTAGCACAGATACGCAGTATTTT. Amino acid sequence: CASSVGLLSTDTQYF. The gene calls are TRBV19 and TRBJ2-3; D is perhaps TRBD2 (6 bases). Per the germline V gene, CDR1 is LNHDA and CDR2 is SQIVND (reference sequence). The CDR3 extends over 15 amino acids. V lost 5 bases, J lost 0 bases, and 12 bases lay in between.

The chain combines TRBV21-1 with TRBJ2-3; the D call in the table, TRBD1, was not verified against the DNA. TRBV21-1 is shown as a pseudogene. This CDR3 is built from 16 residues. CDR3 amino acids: CASRHRDRVCTDTQYF. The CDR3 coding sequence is TGTGCCAGCAGACACCGGGACAGGGTTTGCACAGATACGCAGTATTTT.

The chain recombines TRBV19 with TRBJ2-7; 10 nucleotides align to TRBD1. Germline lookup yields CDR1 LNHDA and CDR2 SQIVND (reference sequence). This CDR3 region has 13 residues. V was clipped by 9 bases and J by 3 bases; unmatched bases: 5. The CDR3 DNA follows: TGTGCCAGCTCCGACAGGGGGCTCTACGAGCAGTACTTC. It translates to CASSDRGLYEQYF. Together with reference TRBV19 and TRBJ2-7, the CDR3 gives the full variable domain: DGGITQSPKYLFRKEGQNVTLSCEQNLNHDAMYWYRQDPGQGLRLIYYSQIVNDFQKGDIAEGYSVSREKKESFPLTVTSAQKNPTAFYLCASSDRGLYEQYFGPGTRLTVT.

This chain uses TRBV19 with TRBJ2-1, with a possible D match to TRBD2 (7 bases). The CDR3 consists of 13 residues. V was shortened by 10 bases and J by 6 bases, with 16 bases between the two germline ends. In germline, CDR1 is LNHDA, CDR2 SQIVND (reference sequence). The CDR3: CATSGGRGNEQFF. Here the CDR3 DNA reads TGTGCCACCTCGGGGGGCCGAGGCAATGAGCAGTTCTTC.

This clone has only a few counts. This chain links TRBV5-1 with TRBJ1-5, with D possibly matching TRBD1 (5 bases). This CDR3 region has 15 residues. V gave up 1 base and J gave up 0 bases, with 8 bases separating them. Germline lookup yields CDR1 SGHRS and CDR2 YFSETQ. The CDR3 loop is CASSLTTDSNQPQHF. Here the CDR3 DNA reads TGCGCCAGCAGCTTGACGACAGATAGCAATCAGCCCCAGCATTTT.

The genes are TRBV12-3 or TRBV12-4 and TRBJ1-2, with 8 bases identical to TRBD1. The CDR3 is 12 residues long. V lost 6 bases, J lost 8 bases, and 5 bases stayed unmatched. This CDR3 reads CASRRTGTGYTF. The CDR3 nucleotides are TGTGCCAGCAGAAGGACAGGGACAGGCTACACCTTC.

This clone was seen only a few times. In DNA form, the CDR3 reads TGCGCCAGCAGCCCTAGCCATGGGCGGGACCAGCATTTT. It yields the protein CASSPSHGRDQHF. The gene calls are TRBV4-1 and TRBJ1-5; D gene ambiguous. CDR1 MGHRA and CDR2 YSYEKL come from the germline V gene. This CDR3 comprises 13 residues. V was shortened by 4 bases and J by 12 bases, with 16 bases between the two germline ends.